The next 30 T cell receptor beta chains were all read from a single sample in a study of T cell repertoires in ileal Crohn's disease. Sequencing used immunoSEQ multiplex PCR; TCRdb keeps in-frame clones, though not all of them. The sample consists of 6,000 or so clones, 95% of them appearing once. Material: ileal tissue. Receptors originate from an adult with Crohn's disease.

The chain has TRBV11-2 and TRBJ2-7; perhaps TRBD1 as D (5 bases). The germline V gene encodes CDR1 SGHAT and CDR2 FQNNGV. The length of the CDR3 is 13 residues. Deletions cut 0 bases from V and 8 bases from J, with 11 bases between. The CDR3 region is CASSLDRAGKQYV. CDR3 sequence (DNA): TGTGCCAGCAGCTTAGATCGGGCAGGGAAGCAGTACGTC.

This chain connects TRBV27 to TRBJ2-1; TRBD2 matches at 9 bases. Germline-derived CDR1 and CDR2 are MNHEY and SMNVEV (reference sequence). There are 13 residues in the CDR3. V lost 3 bases and J lost 9; bases outside the gene matches: 3. The CDR3 DNA reads TGTGCCAGCAGTTTGCGGGGGGGCAGTGAGCAGTTCTTC. This encodes CASSLRGGSEQFF.

The chain links TRBV6-5 to TRBJ1-4, with D unresolved. V was cut by 2 bases and J by 8 bases, with 6 bases left in between. The CDR3 is 12 amino acids. CDR1 is MNHEY, CDR2 SVGAGI, per germline. This CDR3 is CASSYLLEKLFF. As DNA, the CDR3 is TGTGCCAGCAGTTACCTGCTAGAAAAACTGTTTTTT.

CDR3: CAISDLSGGEYEQYF. The CDR3 DNA reads as TGTGCCATCAGTGACCTGAGCGGGGGGGAGTACGAGCAGTACTTC. This chain uses TRBV10-3 with TRBJ2-7; TRBD2 matches 10 bases. V dropped 3 bases and J dropped 4; count of bases not matched to a gene: 6. The length of the CDR3 is 15 residues. Germline CDR1 ENHRY, CDR2 SYGVKD.

The rearrangement links TRBV7-7 to TRBJ2-5, with TRBD2 as a possible D gene (7 bases). The germline V gene has CDR1 SSHAT and CDR2 FNYEAQ (reference sequence). V was clipped by 0 bases and J by 4 bases, with 9 bases between them. This CDR3 is built from 14 residues. In nucleotides, the CDR3 is TGTGCCAGCAGCTTAGCGGGGGGGGCAGAGACCCAGTACTTC. Translated, it gives CASSLAGGAETQYF.

V and J are TRBV10-3 and TRBJ1-2; D ambiguous. The CDR3 runs 14 residues. With 10 bases removed from V and 2 bases from J, the gap between germline ends came to 17 bases. Germline CDR1 ENHRY, CDR2 SYGVKD. The CDR3 coding sequence is TGTGCCACCCGTGAGGCTACGGGAAACTATGGCTACACCTTC. It specifies CATREATGNYGYTF.

The V call is TRBV7-2, the J call TRBJ2-2; 8 nucleotides agree with TRBD2. After removal of 5 bases from V and 0 bases from J, the junction contained 5 bases not matched to a gene. The CDR3 sequence is 16 residues long. The germline V gene encodes CDR1 SGHTA and CDR2 FQGNSA. The chain's CDR3 is CASSPQTSANTGELFF. The CDR3 DNA reads as TGTGCCAGCAGCCCCCAGACTAGCGCGAACACCGGGGAGCTGTTTTTT.

This clone was observed a handful of times. The chain recombines TRBV10-1 with TRBJ1-6; D is possibly TRBD1 (5 bases). In germline, CDR1 is WNHNN, CDR2 SYGVQD (reference sequence). This CDR3 contains 16 residues. The V end was cut by 6 bases, the J end by 4 bases, with 16 bases between. DNA for the CDR3: TGCGCCAGCAGACCTGGCCAGGGCAATTATAATTCACCCCTCCACTTT. Translation gives CASRPGQGNYNSPLHF.

The chain uses TRBV7-2 and TRBJ2-1; D is uncertain. The V gene's germline CDR1 is SGHTA and CDR2 FQGNSA. The CDR3 is made up of 15 amino acids. V gave up 1 base and J gave up 0 bases, with 7 bases separating them. CDR3 in DNA: TGTGCCAGCAGCTTAGAAGTGAGCTCCTACAATGAGCAGTTCTTC. Protein: CASSLEVSSYNEQFF.

The gene calls are TRBV11-2 and TRBJ1-6; 10 bases match TRBD1. CDR3 length equals 15 residues. Trimming cost V 5 bases and J 10 bases; bases outside gene matches: 8. Germline-derived CDR1 and CDR2 are SGHAT and FQNNGV. The CDR3 DNA is TGTGCCAGCAGCCAGAGACAGGGGGCAGGATCACCCCTCCACTTT. Amino acid sequence: CASSQRQGAGSPLHF.

The chain combines TRBV10-2 with TRBJ1-1, with D possibly matching TRBD1 (5 bases). Trimming took 6 bases from V and 0 from J, leaving 14 bases between them. The CDR3 is made up of 15 amino acids. Germline assignment: CDR1 WSHSY and CDR2 SAAADI. Here the CDR3 reads CASRTGGAMNTEAFF. The DNA for the CDR3 is TGCGCCAGCAGAACAGGAGGGGCAATGAACACTGAAGCTTTCTTT.

The chain has TRBV7-8 and TRBJ1-2; tentative D call: TRBD1 (6 bases). This CDR3 region has 17 residues. Trimming removed 4 bases from V and 0 bases from J, with 18 bases in between. Germline lookup yields CDR1 SGHVS and CDR2 FQNEAQ. CDR3 in DNA: TGTGCCAGCAGCTCGGGGGGACATACAATAGCTAACTATGGCTACACCTTC. This codes for CASSSGGHTIANYGYTF.

The chain recombines TRBV10-2 with TRBJ2-1; 15 positions agree with TRBD2. V shed 7 bases, J shed 9 bases, and the junction held 4 bases outside the gene matches. Germline CDR1 is WSHSY and CDR2 is SAAADI. This CDR3 spans 14 amino acids. CDR3 region: CASNGGLAGGEQFF. In DNA form, the CDR3 reads TGCGCCAGCAACGGGGGACTAGCGGGGGGTGAGCAGTTCTTC.

For the CDR3, the DNA is TGTGCCTGGAGCACAGGGCTGCCTGGAAACACCATATATTTT. This encodes CAWSTGLPGNTIYF. The gene calls are TRBV30 and TRBJ1-3; a weak D match, TRBD1 (6 bases). The CDR3 is 14 residues long. The V gene lost 3 bases and the J gene lost 2 bases, with 11 bases spanning the gap. Germline CDR1 is GTSNPN and CDR2 is SVGIG (reference sequence).

The chain uses TRBV5-4 and TRBJ2-1; 7 bases match TRBD1. CDR1 is SGHNT, CDR2 YYREEE, per germline (reference sequence). CDR3 length: 14 residues. V lost 6 bases, J lost 3 bases, and 6 bases stayed unmatched. The DNA for the CDR3 is TGTGCCAGCACCTTTCGGGACAGCTACAATGAGCAGTTCTTC. It is translated as CASTFRDSYNEQFF.

The DNA for the CDR3 is TGTGCCAGCAGGGCAGGGGGCAGGGGCACTGAAGCTTTCTTT. Its protein is CASRAGGRGTEAFF. V is TRBV6-5 and J is TRBJ1-1; TRBD1 agrees at 8 bases. The germline V gene has CDR1 MNHEY and CDR2 SVGAGI. J gave up 4 bases and V 6 bases, and 7 bases lay outside the gene matches. The CDR3 runs 14 residues.

J is TRBJ1-5 and V is TRBV7-2; 9 bases map to TRBD1. The V gene end was trimmed by 5 bases and the J gene end by 4 bases; junction bases not matched to a gene: 6. CDR3 length: 15 residues. Germline CDR1 is SGHTA and CDR2 is FQGNSA. This CDR3 reads CASSLGTGRNQPQHF. The CDR3 DNA reads TGTGCCAGCAGCCTAGGGACAGGGCGGAATCAGCCCCAGCATTTT.

The chain combines TRBV7-9 with TRBJ1-1, with a possible D match to TRBD1 (5 bases). V lost 5 bases, J lost 1 base, and 11 bases lay in between. The germline CDR1 and CDR2 sequences are SEHNR and FQNEAQ (reference sequence). The CDR3 has 14 amino acids. The CDR3 DNA reads as TGTGCCAGCAGCCCCGCGGGGCGGAACACTGAAGCTTTCTTT. Protein: CASSPAGRNTEAFF.

CDR3 protein: CASSLVAGPGDTQYF. CDR3 coding DNA: TGCGCCAGCAGCTTGGTGGCCGGCCCAGGTGATACGCAGTATTTT. The chain couples TRBV5-1 to TRBJ2-3; no clear D. V lost 0 bases and J lost 6, with 14 bases in between. Per the germline V gene, CDR1 is SGHRS and CDR2 is YFSETQ. This CDR3 has 15 residues.

This chain connects TRBV2 to TRBJ2-3, with TRBD2 as a possible D gene (6 bases). Germline V gives CDR1 SNHLY, CDR2 FYNNEI. The CDR3 runs 11 residues. The V and J ends lost 6 bases and 7 bases respectively, with 8 bases between them. The CDR3 here is CASRGGYTQYF. CDR3 DNA: TGTGCCAGCAGGGGGGGATATACGCAGTATTTT.

V and J are TRBV4-2 and TRBJ2-4; possibly TRBD2 for D (7 bases). V was shortened by 0 bases and J by 1 base, with 19 bases between the two germline ends. CDR3 length: 19 residues. From germline, CDR1 is LGHNA and CDR2 YNFKEQ. DNA of the CDR3: TGTGCCAGCAGCCAAGAGAGGGGGGGAATAGCGGCTGCCAAAAACATTCAGTACTTC. Its protein is CASSQERGGIAAAKNIQYF.

The chain couples TRBV5-1 to TRBJ1-1; 8 bases align to TRBD1. The CDR3 is made up of 15 amino acids. Germline V gives CDR1 SGHRS, CDR2 YFSETQ. V dropped 7 bases and J dropped 0; count of bases not matched to a gene: 8. The CDR3 DNA is TGCGCCAGCGCCATGGGGGACAGGTTGAACACTGAAGCTTTCTTT. As protein: CASAMGDRLNTEAFF.

The chain employs TRBV10-2 and TRBJ2-2, with 7 bases aligning to TRBD1. The CDR3 runs to 15 residues. Germline values: CDR1 WSHSY, CDR2 SAAADI. The junction had 7 bases not matched to a gene; V was cut back by 2 bases and J by 7 bases. The CDR3 DNA reads as TGCGCCAGCAGTGAGGCGGACAGGTTGAGCGGGGAGCTGTTTTTT. This gives the protein CASSEADRLSGELFF.

This chain connects TRBV6-5 to TRBJ1-2; TRBD1 aligns across 8 bases. The V segment lost 8 bases and the J segment 5 bases; nucleotides outside the gene matches: 10. Germline CDR1 and CDR2: MNHEY and SVGAGI. The CDR3 consists of 14 residues. CDR3 coding DNA: TGTGCCAGCGGAGACAGGGGAGCAGAATATGGCTACACCTTC. This gives the protein CASGDRGAEYGYTF.

The rearrangement joins TRBV9 to TRBJ1-3, with TRBD1 identical over 7 bases. V was pared by 0 bases and J by 4 bases, with 10 bases of the junction left unmatched. Looked up from germline, CDR1 is SGDLS and CDR2 is YYNGEE. The CDR3 contains 17 residues. DNA for the CDR3: TGTGCCAGCAGCGTAGGTCTGGGGGCACAGGGGGGAAACACCATATATTTT. Translating it yields CASSVGLGAQGGNTIYF.

This chain uses TRBV7-9 with TRBJ2-7, with TRBD1 as a possible D gene (6 bases). V dropped 3 bases and J dropped 2 bases, with 11 bases sitting between them. Germline CDR1 reads SEHNR; CDR2 reads FQNEAQ (reference sequence). The CDR3 contains 14 residues. CDR3 nucleotides: TGTGCCAGCAGCTTTAGTCAGGGGCCCTACGAGCAGTACTTC. Amino acid sequence: CASSFSQGPYEQYF. The full variable domain, rest sourced from reference TRBV7-9 and TRBJ2-7, is DTGVSQNPRHKITKRGQNVTFRCDPISEHNRLYWYRQTLGQGPEFLTYFQNEAQLEKSRLLSDRFSAERPKGSFSTLEIQRTEQGDSAMYLCASSFSQGPYEQYFGPGTRLTVT.

J is TRBJ2-7 and V is TRBV15, with TRBD1 matching 9 bases. This CDR3 has 13 amino acids. V shed 4 bases, J shed 3 bases, and the junction held 1 base outside the gene matches. CDR1 is LNHNV, CDR2 YYDKDF, per germline (reference sequence). In DNA form, the CDR3 reads TGTGCCACCAGCACGGGACAGGGCTACGAGCAGTACTTC. Protein sequence: CATSTGQGYEQYF.

The chain couples TRBV21-1 to TRBJ2-5; the table's D call, TRBD2, was not checked against the DNA. TRBV21-1 is an annotated pseudogene. There are 14 residues in the CDR3. The CDR3 region is CASRTSGGQETQYF. CDR3 DNA: TGTGCCAGCCGGACTAGCGGGGGGCAAGAGACCCAGTACTTC.

J is TRBJ1-4 and V is TRBV7-9; D uncertain. From germline, CDR1 is SEHNR and CDR2 FQNEAQ (reference sequence). The CDR3 contains 15 residues. V gave up 5 bases and J gave up 8 bases, with 18 bases separating them. The CDR3 reads CASSQPAGIEEKLFF. The CDR3 DNA sequence: TGTGCCAGCAGCCAGCCAGCGGGAATTGAAGAAAAACTGTTTTTT. Filled out from reference TRBV7-9 and TRBJ1-4, the complete variable domain reads DTGVSQNPRHKITKRGQNVTFRCDPISEHNRLYWYRQTLGQGPEFLTYFQNEAQLEKSRLLSDRFSAERPKGSFSTLEIQRTEQGDSAMYLCASSQPAGIEEKLFFGSGTQLSVL.

V gene TRBV7-9 combines with J gene TRBJ2-5; TRBD1 matches at 7 bases. Germline loops: CDR1 SEHNR, CDR2 FQNEAQ (reference sequence). This CDR3 contains 13 residues. The V gene end was trimmed by 3 bases and the J gene end by 4 bases; junction bases not matched to a gene: 2. CDR3 loop: CASSFTGAETQYF. The DNA for the CDR3 is TGTGCCAGCAGCTTCACAGGGGCAGAGACCCAGTACTTC. The variable domain in full, completed from reference TRBV7-9 and TRBJ2-5, reads DTGVSQNPRHKITKRGQNVTFRCDPISEHNRLYWYRQTLGQGPEFLTYFQNEAQLEKSRLLSDRFSAERPKGSFSTLEIQRTEQGDSAMYLCASSFTGAETQYFGPGTRLLVL.